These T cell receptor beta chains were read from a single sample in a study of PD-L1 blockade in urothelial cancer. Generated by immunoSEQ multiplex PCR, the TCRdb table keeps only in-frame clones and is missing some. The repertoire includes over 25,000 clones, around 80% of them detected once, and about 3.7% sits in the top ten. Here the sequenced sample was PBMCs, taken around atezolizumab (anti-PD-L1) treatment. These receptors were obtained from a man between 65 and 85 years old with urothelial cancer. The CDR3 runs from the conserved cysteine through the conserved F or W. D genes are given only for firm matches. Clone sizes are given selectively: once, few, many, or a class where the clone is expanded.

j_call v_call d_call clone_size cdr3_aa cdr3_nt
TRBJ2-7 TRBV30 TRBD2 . CAWRAGGSLYEQYF TGTGCCTGGCGGGCGGGAGGGAGTCTCTACGAGCAGTACTTC
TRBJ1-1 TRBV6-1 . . CASSDGSRGWTEAFF TGTGCCAGCAGTGATGGAAGCAGGGGTTGGACTGAAGCTTTCTTT
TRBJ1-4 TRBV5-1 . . CASSPTTGGLNEKLFF TGCGCCAGCAGCCCGACGACAGGAGGCCTTAATGAAAAACTGTTTTTT
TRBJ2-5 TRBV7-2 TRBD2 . CASSLTSGREETQYF TGTGCCAGCAGCTTAACTAGCGGGAGGGAAGAGACCCAGTACTTC
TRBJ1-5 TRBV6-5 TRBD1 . CASSQTGGGNQPQHF TGTGCCAGCAGTCAAACAGGGGGCGGCAATCAGCCCCAGCATTTT
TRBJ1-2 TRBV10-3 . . CAISEFLGSRTAYGYTF TGTGCCATCAGTGAGTTTTTGGGTAGTAGGACAGCTTATGGCTACACCTTC
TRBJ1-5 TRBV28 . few CASSLLNQPQHF TGTGCCAGCAGTTTACTTAATCAGCCCCAGCATTTT
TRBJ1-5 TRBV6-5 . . CASSYDGNSNQPQHF TGTGCCAGCAGTTACGATGGCAATAGCAATCAGCCCCAGCATTTT
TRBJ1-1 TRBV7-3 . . CASSLQGRDTEAFF TGTGCCAGCAGCTTACAGGGGAGGGACACTGAAGCTTTCTTT
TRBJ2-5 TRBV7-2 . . CASSLFTDFRSYQETQYF TGTGCCAGCAGCTTATTCACTGATTTTCGATCGTACCAAGAGACCCAGTACTTC
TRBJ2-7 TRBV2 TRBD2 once CASSGGTSGGANYEQYF TGTGCCAGCAGTGGGGGGACTAGCGGGGGGGCCAACTACGAGCAGTACTTC
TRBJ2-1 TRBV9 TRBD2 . CASSLKPAGTGEQFF TGTGCCAGCAGCCTAAAGCCAGCGGGAACGGGGGAGCAGTTCTTC
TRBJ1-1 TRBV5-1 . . CASSRDKNTEAFF TGCGCCAGCAGTCGGGACAAGAACACTGAAGCTTTCTTT
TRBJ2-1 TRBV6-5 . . CATRRGLSYNEQFF TGTGCCACTAGGCGGGGCCTCTCCTACAATGAGCAGTTCTTC
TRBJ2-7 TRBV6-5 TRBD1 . CASQGTGGMYEQYF TGTGCCAGTCAAGGGACAGGGGGGATGTACGAGCAGTACTTC
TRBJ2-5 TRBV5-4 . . CASGSWQETQYF TGTGCCAGCGGTAGCTGGCAAGAGACCCAGTACTTC
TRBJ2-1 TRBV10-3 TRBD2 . CAISGPSGGSYNEQFF TGTGCCATCAGTGGTCCGAGCGGGGGCTCCTACAATGAGCAGTTCTTC
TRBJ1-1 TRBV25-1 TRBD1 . CASVGQLNTEAFF TGTGCCAGCGTGGGACAGCTGAACACTGAAGCTTTCTTT
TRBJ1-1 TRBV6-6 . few CASSPTGMSNTEAFF TGTGCCAGCAGTCCAACAGGGATGTCGAACACTGAAGCTTTCTTT
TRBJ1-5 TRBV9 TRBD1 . CASSPGQGSNQPQHF TGTGCCAGCAGCCCCGGACAGGGTAGCAATCAGCCCCAGCATTTT
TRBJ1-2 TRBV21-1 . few CASSFSPGQGNGYTF TGTGCCAGCAGCTTTTCTCCGGGACAGGGTAATGGCTACACCTTC
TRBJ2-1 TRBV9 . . CASSGARSAGYNEQFF TGTGCCAGCAGCGGGGCCCGATCTGCCGGATACAATGAGCAGTTCTTC
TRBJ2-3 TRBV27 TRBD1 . CASSFDRADTDTQYF TGTGCCAGCAGTTTCGACAGGGCTGACACAGATACGCAGTATTTT
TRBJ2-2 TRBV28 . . CASSFRTGHRELFF TGTGCCAGCAGTTTTCGAACGGGACACCGGGAGCTGTTTTTT
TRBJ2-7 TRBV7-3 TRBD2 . CASSLLAGGLNEQYF TGTGCCAGCAGCTTATTGGCGGGGGGGCTGAACGAGCAGTACTTC
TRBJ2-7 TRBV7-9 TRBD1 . CASSSTQGAAYEQYF TGTGCCAGCAGCTCCACCCAGGGGGCCGCCTACGAGCAGTACTTC
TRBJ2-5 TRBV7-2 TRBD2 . CASSVSGDRGTQYF TGTGCCAGCAGCGTTAGCGGGGACCGAGGGACCCAGTACTTC
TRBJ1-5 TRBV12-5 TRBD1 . CASGRAWDSGLRNQPQHF TGTGCTAGTGGGAGAGCCTGGGACAGCGGATTAAGGAATCAGCCCCAGCATTTT
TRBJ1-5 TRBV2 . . CASSEASRELQPQHF TGTGCCAGCAGTGAAGCGAGCAGGGAACTTCAGCCCCAGCATTTT
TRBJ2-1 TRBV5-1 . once CASSLVFQGGLGVSEQFF TGCGCCAGCAGCTTGGTTTTTCAGGGGGGACTAGGGGTGTCGGAGCAGTTCTTC
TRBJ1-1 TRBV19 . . CASSMHRNTEAFF TGTGCCAGTAGTATGCACAGGAACACTGAAGCTTTCTTT
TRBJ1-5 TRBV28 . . CASSRTDPRQPQHF TGTGCCAGCAGTCGGACAGACCCCCGACAGCCCCAGCATTTT
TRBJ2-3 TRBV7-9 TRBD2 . CASSRLASSTDTQYF TGTGCCAGCAGCAGACTAGCGTCTAGCACAGATACGCAGTATTTT
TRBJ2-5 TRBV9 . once CASSSTSGAETQYF TGTGCCAGCAGCTCCACATCCGGAGCGGAGACCCAGTACTTC
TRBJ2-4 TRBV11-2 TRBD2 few CASSLDSLAGAWAKNIQYF TGTGCCAGCAGCTTAGATTCACTAGCGGGAGCTTGGGCCAAAAACATTCAGTACTTC
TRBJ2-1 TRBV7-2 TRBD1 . CASSLSGGLQYNEQFF TGTGCCAGCAGCTTATCAGGGGGCTTACAATACAATGAGCAGTTCTTC
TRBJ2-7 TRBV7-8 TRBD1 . CASSSGTATYEQYF TGTGCCAGCAGCTCCGGGACAGCCACCTACGAGCAGTACTTC
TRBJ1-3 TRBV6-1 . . CASSEDGFSGNTIYF TGTGCCAGCAGTGAAGACGGTTTCTCTGGAAACACCATATATTTT
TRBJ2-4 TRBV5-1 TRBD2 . CASSYSTGTSGRENIQYF TGCGCCAGCAGCTACTCTACCGGGACTAGCGGGAGGGAAAACATTCAGTACTTC
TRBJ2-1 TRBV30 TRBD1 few CAWSFGTASSYNEQFF TGTGCCTGGAGTTTCGGGACAGCGAGCTCCTACAATGAGCAGTTCTTC
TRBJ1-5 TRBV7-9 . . CASSADEHGVQPQHF TGTGCCAGCAGCGCCGACGAACACGGAGTTCAGCCCCAGCATTTT
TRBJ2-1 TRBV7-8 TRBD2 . CASSLSGLAGLYNEQFF TGTGCCAGCAGCTTGTCGGGACTAGCGGGGCTTTACAATGAGCAGTTCTTC
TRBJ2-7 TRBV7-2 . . CASSPRPRALYEQYF TGTGCCAGCAGCCCCCGCCCGCGGGCACTCTACGAGCAGTACTTC
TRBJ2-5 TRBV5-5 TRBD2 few CASSSGTSGFQETQYF TGTGCCAGCAGCTCCGGGACTAGCGGGTTTCAAGAGACCCAGTACTTC
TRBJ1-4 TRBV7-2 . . CASSLASWEKLFF TGTGCCAGCAGCTTAGCGAGTTGGGAAAAACTGTTTTTT
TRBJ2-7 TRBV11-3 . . CASSFAGPTYEQYF TGTGCCAGCAGCTTTGCGGGACCTACCTACGAGCAGTACTTC
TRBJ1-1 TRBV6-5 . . CASSYVTQGGEAFF TGTGCCAGCAGTTACGTCACCCAGGGAGGGGAAGCTTTCTTT
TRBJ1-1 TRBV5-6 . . CASSFYHRDTEAFF TGTGCCAGCAGCTTTTACCACAGGGACACTGAAGCTTTCTTT
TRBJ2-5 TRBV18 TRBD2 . CASSPGLARETQYF TGTGCCAGCTCGCCGGGACTAGCGAGAGAGACCCAGTACTTC
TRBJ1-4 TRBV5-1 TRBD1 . CASSIGTGGNEKLFF TGCGCCAGCAGCATAGGGACAGGGGGGAATGAAAAACTGTTTTTT
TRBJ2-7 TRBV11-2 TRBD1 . CASSLDLGQGFYEQYF TGTGCCAGCAGCTTAGATTTAGGACAGGGATTCTACGAGCAGTACTTC
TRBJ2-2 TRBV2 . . CASSGGNTGELFF TGTGCCAGCAGTGGCGGGAACACCGGGGAGCTGTTTTTT
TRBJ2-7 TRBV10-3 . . CAISESQEQYF TGTGCCATCAGTGAGTCACAGGAGCAGTACTTC
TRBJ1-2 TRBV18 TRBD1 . CASSQGGRRSNYGYTF TGTGCCAGCTCGCAAGGGGGCAGGAGGAGTAACTATGGCTACACCTTC
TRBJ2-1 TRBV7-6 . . CASSLRGGSYNEQFF TGTGCCAGCAGCCTCCGGGGAGGCTCCTACAATGAGCAGTTCTTC
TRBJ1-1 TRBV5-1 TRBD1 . CASSLMGQGTWGTEAFF TGCGCCAGCAGCTTGATGGGACAGGGGACTTGGGGCACTGAAGCTTTCTTT
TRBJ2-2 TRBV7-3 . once CASSPSTIQGPNTGELFF TGTGCCAGCAGCCCATCCACAATACAGGGCCCCAACACCGGGGAGCTGTTTTTT
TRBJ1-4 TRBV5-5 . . CASSAWEQGDEKLFF TGTGCCAGCAGCGCCTGGGAACAGGGAGATGAAAAACTGTTTTTT
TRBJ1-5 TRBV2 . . CASSELGTFQGYSNQPQHF TGTGCCAGCAGTGAGCTGGGGACATTCCAGGGGTATAGCAATCAGCCCCAGCATTTT
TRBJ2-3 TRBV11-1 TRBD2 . CASSLGGLAGGSSDTQYF TGTGCCAGCAGCTTAGGGGGACTAGCGGGGGGGTCATCAGATACGCAGTATTTT